The clone carrying this TCR beta chain was recorded a few times. Its antigen is not known. A read error may produce the germline difference seen at one junction end. The data stem from a study of metastatic and nonmetastatic thyroid tumors. About the research overall: Malignant thyroid and benign thyroid patients provided blood and tumor or nodule tissue whose repertoires were compared.

Under the authors' procedure: A papillary thyroid cancer distant-metastasis classifier was built from CDR3 differences across clinicopathological groups. With MiXCR, TCRdb called clones anew from the PCR reads. None of the V and J calls come from the authors' own analysis; TCRdb made them. The sample consists of more than 7,000 clones, under 25% of them appearing once. Study-level results: It was reported that TCR beta diversity was significantly higher in malignant thyroid tumors than benign nodules, in blood and tumor.

None of the patients had undergone any treatment ahead of thyroid surgery. This CDR3 contains 17 residues. Germline V gene data show CDR1 as MNHNS and CDR2 as SASEGT. The source is a female donor with papillary thyroid cancer or a benign thyroid nodule (not recorded which). Some clones in this sample may be carry-over from other donors' samples. The chain is built from TRBV6-1 and TRBJ2-6; D is unresolved. The material sequenced was adjacent normal tissue. CDR3 DNA sequence: TGTGTCAGCAGCCAGCCCCGGGCTCTCTCTGGGGCCAACGTCCTGACTTTC. Residues: CVSSQPRALSGANVLTF.